Shown below are 18 T cell receptor beta chains from a single sample sequenced in a study of beta chain features in type 1 diabetes. Sequencing targeted expressed TCRB transcripts, as all isolated RNA had been reverse transcribed. Clones were sequenced by immunoSEQ multiplex PCR, and TCRdb holds only the in-frame ones, with some missing. This table has 130,000 or so clones, 9% to 10% appearing once. Sequencing input: central memory CD4+ T cells from blood. Receptors were obtained from a woman in her forties in good health.

The table lists this clone with a few counts. This sample includes further DNA sequences coding for the same CDR3. The gene calls are TRBV6-6 and TRBJ1-2; 8 positions match TRBD1. The V gene end was trimmed by 0 bases and the J gene end by 2 bases; junction bases not matched to a gene: 2. Germline assignment: CDR1 MNHNY and CDR2 SVGAGI (reference sequence). This CDR3 comprises 15 residues. The CDR3 protein is CASSYSTGGNYGYTF. The CDR3 bases are TGTGCCAGCAGTTACTCTACAGGGGGGAACTATGGCTACACCTTC.

This clone was seen a handful of times. CDR3 in DNA: TGTGCCAGCTTTAAAGGTGATACAGGGAAAAATTCACCCCTCCACTTT. The encoded protein is CASFKGDTGKNSPLHF. The chain links TRBV2 to TRBJ1-6; perhaps TRBD1 as D (6 bases). CDR1 SNHLY and CDR2 FYNNEI come from the germline V gene. V lost 8 bases and J 7 bases, leaving 21 bases between the germline ends. The CDR3 runs to 16 residues.

The V and J genes are TRBV7-9 and TRBJ2-5, with 10 bases identical to TRBD2. V lost 0 bases to trimming and J lost 2 bases; unmatched junction nucleotides: 0. The germline CDR1 and CDR2 sequences are SEHNR and FQNEAQ (reference sequence). CDR3 size: 15 residues. The CDR3 nucleotides are TGTGCCAGCAGCTTAGCACTAGCGGGGCAAGAGACCCAGTACTTC. It is translated as CASSLALAGQETQYF. Full variable domain (outside the CDR3, taken from reference TRBV7-9 and TRBJ2-5): DTGVSQNPRHKITKRGQNVTFRCDPISEHNRLYWYRQTLGQGPEFLTYFQNEAQLEKSRLLSDRFSAERPKGSFSTLEIQRTEQGDSAMYLCASSLALAGQETQYFGPGTRLLVL.

This clone was picked up many times. Relative to the germline gene, one junction end is altered; a read error may explain this. The V gene is TRBV4-1, the J gene TRBJ1-2; 7 bases match TRBD1. The germline V gene encodes CDR1 MGHRA and CDR2 YSYEKL. The CDR3 spans 13 residues. The CDR3 sequence: CASSQLPGQTIFF. DNA for the CDR3: TGCGCCAGCAGCCAACTCCCGGGACAGACCATCTTCTTC.

This clone appeared a few times. This rearrangement joins TRBV7-9 to TRBJ1-1, with 7 bases lining up with TRBD1. Germline CDR1 reads SEHNR; CDR2 reads FQNEAQ (reference sequence). With 4 bases clipped from V and 4 bases from J, the junction kept 6 bases outside the gene matches. The CDR3 length is 14 residues. CDR3 sequence: CASSSNRGGTEAFF. The CDR3 coding sequence is TGTGCCAGCAGCTCGAACAGGGGCGGCACTGAAGCTTTCTTT.

The rearrangement joins TRBV7-9 to TRBJ1-5, with 11 bases identical to TRBD1. Germline V gene lookup returns CDR1 SEHNR and CDR2 FQNEAQ (reference sequence). The CDR3 has 15 amino acids. Trimming took 3 bases from V and 6 from J; bases not matched to a gene: 4. CDR3 DNA: TGTGCCAGCAGCTTGGGACAGGGGGTAAGTCAGCCCCAGCATTTT. It translates to CASSLGQGVSQPQHF.

In its sample, this clone was seen a few times. The chain couples TRBV29-1 to TRBJ1-2; possibly TRBD1 for D (5 bases). Looked up from germline, CDR1 is SQVTM and CDR2 is ANQGSEA. CDR3 length: 12 residues. Trimming pared 4 bases from V and 0 bases from J, leaving 6 bases between. The CDR3: CSVGQTNYGYTF. The CDR3 region has the DNA TGCAGCGTTGGACAGACTAACTATGGCTACACCTTC.

This clone was seen more than once but under ten times. This chain links TRBV28 with TRBJ2-1; 7 nucleotides line up with TRBD1. CDR1 is MDHEN, CDR2 SYDVKM, per germline. V shed 5 bases and J 7 bases; nucleotides not matched to a gene: 8. This CDR3 has 14 residues. CDR3 protein: CASSRTTGQNEQFF. CDR3 nucleotides: TGTGCCAGCAGTCGAACGACAGGGCAAAATGAGCAGTTCTTC. Supplemented by reference TRBV28 and TRBJ2-1, the full variable domain reads DVKVTQSSRYLVKRTGEKVFLECVQDMDHENMFWYRQDPGLGLRLIYFSYDVKMKEKGDIPEGYSVSREKKERFSLILESASTNQTSMYLCASSRTTGQNEQFFGPGTRLTVL.

The chain has TRBV13 and TRBJ1-1, with 7 bases identical to TRBD1. The CDR3 has 15 amino acids. Per the germline V gene, CDR1 is PRHDT and CDR2 is FYEKMQ (reference sequence). V dropped 4 bases and J dropped 2; count of bases not matched to a gene: 7. The DNA of the CDR3 is TGTGCCAGCAGCTCCTACAGGGGAATCAACACTGAAGCTTTCTTT. Residues: CASSSYRGINTEAFF. Complete variable domain (other parts from reference TRBV13 and TRBJ1-1): AAGVIQSPRHLIKEKRETATLKCYPIPRHDTVYWYQQGPGQDPQFLISFYEKMQSDKGSIPDRFSAQQFSDYHSELNMSSLELGDSALYFCASSSYRGINTEAFFGQGTRLTVV.

The CDR3 bases are TGCGCCAGCGCCCGGGACAGGGGCACAGATACGCAGTATTTT. Translating gives CASARDRGTDTQYF. The chain links TRBV5-1 to TRBJ2-3; 9 bases align to TRBD1. Per germline, CDR1 SGHRS and CDR2 YFSETQ. This CDR3 spans 14 amino acids. J was trimmed by 1 base and V by 7 bases; bases with no gene match: 4.

This clone showed up just a few times. This sequence joins TRBV7-2 and TRBJ2-3; 8 bases are shared with TRBD2. The V and J ends lost 5 bases and 2 bases, in that order; junction bases with no gene match: 12. Germline V lookup: CDR1 SGHTA, CDR2 FQGNSA. The CDR3 length is 17 residues. The chain's CDR3 is CASSPWTSRSPTDTQYF. The CDR3 DNA sequence: TGTGCCAGCAGCCCCTGGACTAGCCGGTCCCCCACAGATACGCAGTATTTT.

The V and J genes are TRBV6-6 and TRBJ1-2; TRBD1 matches at 9 bases. Looked up from germline, CDR1 is MNHNY and CDR2 is SVGAGI (reference sequence). The V gene end was trimmed by 6 bases and the J gene end by 1 base; junction bases not matched to a gene: 3. The CDR3 runs 14 residues. CDR3 sequence (DNA): TGTGCCAGCAGAAGGGACAGGGATAACTATGGCTACACCTTC. Residues: CASRRDRDNYGYTF.

This clone was observed many times. The chain joins TRBV14 to TRBJ2-7; 10 bases agree with TRBD1. V trimming: 3 bases; J trimming: 4 bases; junction bases outside the gene matches: 6. Germline V gene lookup returns CDR1 SGHDN and CDR2 FVKESK. The CDR3 is 15 residues long. The chain's CDR3 is CASSQAGTGAYEQYF. DNA of the CDR3: TGTGCCAGCAGCCAGGCCGGGACAGGGGCTTACGAGCAGTACTTC.

This clone has more than one count but fewer than ten. This chain connects TRBV5-4 to TRBJ1-2; 8 bases agree with TRBD1. This CDR3 contains 16 residues. Germline trimming cut 4 bases from V and 8 bases from J; bases unmatched to any gene: 16. CDR1 is SGHNT, CDR2 YYREEE, per germline (reference sequence). CDR3 DNA sequence: TGTGCCAGCAGCCCTCACCCCGGACAGGGCCGGTACGGCTACACCTTC. Protein sequence: CASSPHPGQGRYGYTF.

V gene TRBV6-1 combines with J gene TRBJ2-7; 8 nucleotides align to TRBD1. V trimming: 4 bases; J trimming: 6 bases; junction bases outside the gene matches: 11. Germline V lookup: CDR1 MNHNS, CDR2 SASEGT. This CDR3 contains 15 residues. This chain's CDR3 is CASSATDRVWREQYF. For the CDR3, the DNA is TGTGCCAGCAGTGCCACGGACAGGGTGTGGCGCGAGCAGTACTTC.

This chain links TRBV18 with TRBJ1-2; a possible D gene is TRBD1 (5 bases). The germline V gene encodes CDR1 KGHSH and CDR2 LQKENI. The CDR3 extends over 12 amino acids. Trimming stripped 1 base from V and 6 bases from J, with 6 bases between. The CDR3 sequence: CASSPQGNGYTF. In DNA, the CDR3 is TGTGCCAGCTCACCACAGGGGAATGGCTACACCTTC.

The CDR3 region has the DNA TGTGCCAGCAGCACAGGGGGCCCCTCCTACGAGCAGTACTTC. Its protein product is CASSTGGPSYEQYF. The rearrangement uses TRBV2 and TRBJ2-7; 9 bases are shared with TRBD1. The CDR3 spans 14 residues. The ends lost 6 bases at V and 0 bases at J; junction bases unmatched: 3. CDR1 and CDR2 from the germline V gene are SNHLY and FYNNEI.

This clone was counted between two and nine times. The V gene is TRBV2, the J gene TRBJ2-1; the D is unclear. The germline V gene encodes CDR1 SNHLY and CDR2 FYNNEI. Trimming cost V 8 bases and J 0 bases, with 14 bases left between them. The CDR3 sequence is 15 residues long. The CDR3 bases are TGTGCCAGCTTGCAACAGCCGAGCTCCTACAATGAGCAGTTCTTC. Protein: CASLQQPSSYNEQFF.